This T cell receptor (beta chain) was documented in a study of cytomegalovirus exposure and HLA in healthy donors. Libraries were prepared by immunoSEQ multiplex PCR; TCRdb keeps only in-frame clonotypes and omits some of them. The data show 100,000 or so clones, about 94% seen once. The CDR3 sequence is 14 residues long. Deletions cut 7 bases from V and 6 bases from J, with 19 bases between. Germline-derived CDR1 and CDR2 are LGHNT and FRNRAP. The sample consisted of PBMCs. This receptor was taken from a woman younger than 35 in good health and CMV-seronegative. The V gene is TRBV12-5, the J gene TRBJ2-7; D unclear. CDR3 sequence reads: CASVPQAPNSEQYF. The CDR3 DNA is TGTGCTAGTGTACCCCAGGCCCCTAATTCCGAGCAGTACTTC. The full variable domain, with the rest looked up from reference TRBV12-5 and TRBJ2-7, is DARVTQTPRHKVTEMGQEVTMRCQPILGHNTVFWYRQTMMQGLELLAYFRNRAPLDDSGMPKDRFSAEMPDATLATLKIQPSEPRDSAVYFCASVPQAPNSEQYFGPGTRLTVT.